Below, 21 T cell receptor beta chains from the same sample are listed, as sequenced in a study of blood T cell repertoires in COVID-19. The assay was immunoSEQ multiplex PCR, and TCRdb's table has in-frame clones only and misses some. Of about 40,000 clones listed, roughly 80% are singletons. The specimen sequenced was peripheral blood. The receptors stem from a woman aged 60-75 years with acute or convalescent COVID-19.

The chain combines TRBV7-3 with TRBJ2-5; 9 nucleotides agree with TRBD1. The germline CDR1 and CDR2 sequences are SGHTA and FQGTGA. This CDR3 spans 12 amino acids. J lost 5 bases, V lost 8 bases, and 3 bases had no gene match. The CDR3 spells CASGGQGETQYF. CDR3 nucleotide sequence: TGTGCCAGCGGGGGACAGGGTGAGACCCAGTACTTC.

The chain combines TRBV30 with TRBJ1-1; D unresolved. Trimming pared 7 bases from V and 8 bases from J, leaving 14 bases between. The CDR3 runs 11 residues. Germline values: CDR1 GTSNPN, CDR2 SVGIG (reference sequence). Here the CDR3 reads CALKGGKEAFF. The DNA for the CDR3 is TGTGCCTTAAAGGGAGGGAAGGAAGCTTTCTTT.

This clone was seen a single time. This chain joins TRBV18 and TRBJ1-3, with D unclear. Between the trimmed V and J ends, which lost 3 bases and 0 bases, there was a span of 12 bases. This CDR3 comprises 16 residues. Germline V gives CDR1 KGHSH, CDR2 LQKENI. CDR3 protein: CASSPNPPLSGNTIYF. DNA of the CDR3: TGTGCCAGCTCACCTAATCCCCCCCTCTCTGGAAACACCATATATTTT.

The CDR3 region is CASSIGQRGTQYF. The DNA for the CDR3 is TGCGCCAGCAGCATAGGACAGCGAGGGACCCAGTACTTC. J is TRBJ2-5 and V is TRBV5-1; possibly TRBD1 for D (6 bases). V lost 4 bases and J lost 7, with 14 bases in between. The CDR3 extends over 13 amino acids. CDR1 is SGHRS and CDR2 is YFSETQ in the germline V gene.

J is TRBJ2-7 and V is TRBV5-8; 14 bases line up with TRBD2. The CDR3 has 18 amino acids. Germline V gene sequence: CDR1 SGHTS, CDR2 YDEGEE. V was pared by 2 bases and J by 3 bases, with 10 bases of the junction left unmatched. Written as DNA, the CDR3 is TGTGCCAGCAGCTTTCACAAGGGACTAGCGGGGGTCGGCTACGAGCAGTACTTC. It codes for CASSFHKGLAGVGYEQYF.

The chain employs TRBV11-2 and TRBJ1-1; D is ambiguous. The length of the CDR3 is 13 residues. Trimming stripped 5 bases from V and 5 bases from J, with 12 bases between. Germline V lookup: CDR1 SGHAT, CDR2 FQNNGV. CDR3 sequence reads: CASSALVGTEAFF. In nucleotides, the CDR3 is TGTGCCAGCAGCGCTCTAGTGGGTACTGAAGCTTTCTTT.

The chain couples TRBV19 to TRBJ1-5; D ambiguous. Trimming pared 3 bases from V and 3 bases from J, leaving 6 bases between. Germline V gives CDR1 LNHDA, CDR2 SQIVND (reference sequence). This CDR3 has 13 residues. The CDR3 is CASSMRINQPQHF. DNA for the CDR3: TGTGCCAGTAGTATGCGCATCAATCAGCCCCAGCATTTT.

V is TRBV24-1 and J is TRBJ2-3, with 9 nucleotides matching TRBD2. V was pared by 0 bases and J by 4 bases, with 4 bases of the junction left unmatched. The CDR3 contains 16 residues. Germline V gene sequence: CDR1 KGHDR, CDR2 SFDVKD. The CDR3 DNA sequence: TGTGCCACCAGTGATTTGGTTTCTAGCGGGGCAGATACGCAGTATTTT. Translating it yields CATSDLVSSGADTQYF.

The count of this clone is one. V usage is TRBV5-1 and J usage is TRBJ2-3; D is possibly TRBD2 (6 bases). This CDR3 contains 17 residues. V lost 3 bases, J lost 3 bases, and 20 bases lay in between. CDR1 and CDR2 (germline): SGHRS, YFSETQ. This CDR3 reads CASSWTPIREVTDTQYF. CDR3 nucleotide sequence: TGCGCCAGCAGCTGGACCCCAATAAGGGAGGTAACAGATACGCAGTATTTT.

The V call is TRBV27, the J call TRBJ2-7, with TRBD2 matching over 12 bases. This CDR3 has 13 amino acids. CDR1 is MNHEY, CDR2 SMNVEV, per germline (reference sequence). V dropped 8 bases and J dropped 3; count of bases not matched to a gene: 2. CDR3 region: CASWTSGNYEQYF. CDR3 nucleotide sequence: TGTGCCAGCTGGACTAGCGGGAACTACGAGCAGTACTTC.

This clone was observed once. This chain connects TRBV30 to TRBJ2-4, with D maybe TRBD2 (5 bases). The CDR3 runs 15 residues. V gave up 1 base and J gave up 0 bases, with 10 bases separating them. Germline V lookup: CDR1 GTSNPN, CDR2 SVGIG (reference sequence). This CDR3 is CAWSGGLLAKNIQYF. The CDR3 coding sequence is TGTGCCTGGAGTGGCGGGCTACTAGCCAAAAACATTCAGTACTTC.

The chain employs TRBV6-5 and TRBJ2-1, with 8 bases that match TRBD1. The trim removed 2 bases at V and 6 bases at J, leaving 6 bases unmatched. Germline CDR1 and CDR2: MNHEY and SVGAGI. This CDR3 has 15 residues. The CDR3 is CASSYGQGAVNEQFF. CDR3 nucleotides: TGTGCCAGCAGTTACGGGCAGGGGGCGGTCAATGAGCAGTTCTTC.

Worth noting for this clone: This sample also contains other DNA sequences that code for the same CDR3. The chain carries TRBV5-1 and TRBJ2-3, with D unclear. The germline CDR1 and CDR2 sequences are SGHRS and YFSETQ. V lost 0 bases and J 0 bases, leaving 5 bases between the germline ends. The CDR3 has 14 amino acids. CDR3 loop: CASSLAGSTDTQYF. The CDR3 bases are TGCGCCAGCAGCTTGGCAGGCAGCACAGATACGCAGTATTTT.

This clone showed up just a few times. The chain carries TRBV7-9 and TRBJ2-7; possible D gene TRBD1, 6 bases. The CDR3 covers 14 residues. CDR1 and CDR2 (germline): SEHNR, FQNEAQ (reference sequence). The germline V and J ends were trimmed by 1 base and 6 bases, with 13 bases remaining between them. The CDR3 loop reads CASSLDTGISEQYF. The CDR3 DNA reads TGTGCCAGCAGCTTAGACACAGGGATCAGCGAGCAGTACTTC.

This chain links TRBV15 with TRBJ1-1; no firm D call. Trimming removed 4 bases at V and 4 bases at J, with 10 bases between. The CDR3 runs to 13 residues. CDR1 and CDR2 from the germline V gene are LNHNV and YYDKDF (reference sequence). The CDR3 loop is CATSTRGVTEAFF. For the CDR3, the DNA is TGTGCCACCAGCACCCGGGGAGTCACTGAAGCTTTCTTT.

This chain joins TRBV2 and TRBJ2-7; 11 positions agree with TRBD1. V was pared by 3 bases and J by 7 bases, with 8 bases of the junction left unmatched. Germline V gene lookup returns CDR1 SNHLY and CDR2 FYNNEI. CDR3 length: 15 amino acids. The CDR3 loop is CASSDRTGGIWEQYF. The DNA of the CDR3 is TGTGCCAGCAGTGATCGGACAGGGGGCATCTGGGAGCAGTACTTC.

This clone has just one count. The chain has TRBV18 and TRBJ2-3; D unresolved. CDR3 length: 16 amino acids. CDR1 is KGHSH, CDR2 LQKENI, per germline. V gave up 2 bases and J gave up 6 bases, with 18 bases separating them. CDR3 DNA sequence: TGTGCCAGCTCACCAAGTTCTTACACTCTAGAGGATACGCAGTATTTT. Translating it yields CASSPSSYTLEDTQYF. Complete variable domain (other parts from reference TRBV18 and TRBJ2-3): NAGVMQNPRHLVRRRGQEARLRCSPMKGHSHVYWYRQLPEEGLKFMVYLQKENIIDESGMPKERFSAEFPKEGPSILRIQQVVRGDSAAYFCASSPSSYTLEDTQYFGPGTRLTVL.

The chain carries TRBV12-3 or TRBV12-4 and TRBJ1-1; 11 bases map to TRBD1. The trim removed 6 bases at V and 8 bases at J, leaving 5 bases unmatched. This CDR3 contains 13 residues. The CDR3 sequence is CASSGQGAKEAFF. CDR3 coding DNA: TGTGCCAGCAGCGGACAGGGGGCGAAGGAAGCTTTCTTT.

This chain uses TRBV5-1 with TRBJ1-4, with D unclear. Per germline, CDR1 SGHRS and CDR2 YFSETQ. The CDR3 totals 15 residues. V lost 2 bases to trimming and J lost 0 bases, with 8 bases between them. The CDR3 is CASSLEVSTNEKLFF. The DNA for the CDR3 is TGCGCCAGCAGCTTAGAGGTTTCAACTAATGAAAAACTGTTTTTT.

The chain links TRBV5-1 to TRBJ2-3; 7 bases line up with TRBD1. V gave up 0 bases and J gave up 0 bases; unmatched junction bases: 4. This CDR3 comprises 16 residues. The germline CDR1 and CDR2 sequences are SGHRS and YFSETQ. For the CDR3, the DNA is TGCGCCAGCAGCTTGGTGGGACAGAGTAGCACAGATACGCAGTATTTT. This encodes CASSLVGQSSTDTQYF.

This sequence joins TRBV21-1 and TRBJ2-7; the D segment call TRBD2 is taken from the table without a DNA check. TRBV21-1 is a recognized pseudogene. This CDR3 spans 10 amino acids. The CDR3 loop reads CASQEGVKRF. CDR3 coding DNA: TGTGCCAGCCAAGAGGGAGTAAAAAGGTTC.